This TCR beta chain was profiled in a study of T cells in tumors and immune-related adverse events. Trimming shortened V by 5 bases and J by 3 bases, and 15 bases separated the two germline ends. CDR1 is SGHVS and CDR2 is FQNEAQ in the germline V gene. The CDR3 spans 15 residues. Method: immunoSEQ multiplex PCR; TCRdb's copy keeps in-frame clones and lacks some. The sample includes about 20,000 clones, around 90% of them seen just once. The chain carries TRBV7-8 and TRBJ2-3, with D unclear. The source of this sequence is a female donor with metastatic renal cell carcinoma. Here the sequenced sample was lymph node tissue, taken from a patient treated with anti-PD-1 therapy. CDR3 sequence (DNA): TGTGCCAGCAGCCCTCAGATGAGCCCTACAGATACGCAGTATTTT. Its protein is CASSPQMSPTDTQYF.